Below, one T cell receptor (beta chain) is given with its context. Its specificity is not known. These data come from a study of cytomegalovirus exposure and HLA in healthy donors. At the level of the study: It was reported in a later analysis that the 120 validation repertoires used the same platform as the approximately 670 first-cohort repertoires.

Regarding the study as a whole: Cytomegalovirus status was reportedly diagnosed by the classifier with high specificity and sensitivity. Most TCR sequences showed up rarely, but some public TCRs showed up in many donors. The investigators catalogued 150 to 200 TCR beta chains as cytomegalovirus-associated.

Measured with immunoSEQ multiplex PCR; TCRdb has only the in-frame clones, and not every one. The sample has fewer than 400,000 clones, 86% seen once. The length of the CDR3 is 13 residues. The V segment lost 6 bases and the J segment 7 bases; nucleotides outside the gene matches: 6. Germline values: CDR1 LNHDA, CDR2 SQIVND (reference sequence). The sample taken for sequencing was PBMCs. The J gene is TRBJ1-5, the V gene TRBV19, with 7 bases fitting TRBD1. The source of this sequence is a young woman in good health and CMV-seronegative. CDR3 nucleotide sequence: TGTGCCAGTAGCTACGACAGGGTGCAGCCCCAGCATTTT. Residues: CASSYDRVQPQHF.